These 3 T cell receptor beta chains share one sample of origin, sequenced in a study of blood T cell repertoires in COVID-19. Profiling relied on immunoSEQ multiplex PCR, and the TCRdb table lists in-frame clones only, not all of them. The sample records roughly 86,000 clones, roughly 84% being singletons. The sequencing sample was made of peripheral blood. The receptors stem from a man aged 55 to 70 with acute or convalescent COVID-19.

This clone was found a few times. The J gene is TRBJ2-5, the V gene TRBV10-3; D is perhaps TRBD2 (5 bases). The CDR3 loop spans 14 amino acids. CDR1 and CDR2 (germline): ENHRY, SYGVKD. V gave up 2 bases and J gave up 1 base, with 8 bases separating them. CDR3 residues: CAISEGLSQETQYF. The CDR3 nucleotides read TGTGCCATCAGTGAGGGACTTTCCCAAGAGACCCAGTACTTC.

This clone appeared once. V usage is TRBV25-1 and J usage is TRBJ2-3; TRBD1 matches at 9 bases. The CDR3 consists of 16 residues. V shed 5 bases, J shed 5 bases, and the junction held 11 bases outside the gene matches. Germline V gene data show CDR1 as MGHDK and CDR2 as SYGVNS. The CDR3 loop is CASSQRQGGEEDTQYF. CDR3 coding DNA: TGTGCCAGCAGTCAACGACAGGGGGGGGAGGAAGATACGCAGTATTTT.

The chain links TRBV6-2 or TRBV6-3 to TRBJ2-1, with TRBD1 identical over 7 bases. Germline loops: CDR1 MNHEY, CDR2 SVGEGT. The ends lost 0 bases at V and 0 bases at J; junction bases unmatched: 8. The CDR3 has 18 amino acids. The CDR3 nucleotides are TGTGCCAGCAGTTACTCATTATTGACAGGGATCTCCTACAATGAGCAGTTCTTC. Protein: CASSYSLLTGISYNEQFF.